The rows below give T cell receptor beta chains drawn from one sample of a study of T cell responses to AZD1222 COVID-19 vaccine. Profiled with immunoSEQ multiplex PCR; TCRdb holds only in-frame clones, not every one. Of some 110,000 clones detected, over 90% appear once; the ten largest clones hold 4.5% to 5%. The material sequenced was peripheral blood, taken on day 0 of AZD1222 vaccination. The receptors here all came from an adult in good health. CDR3s include the opening cysteine and the closing phenylalanine or tryptophan. The D gene is left open where the match is weak. Some rows mark clone size as missing; the rest say once, few, many or name a class of expanded clone.

D gene: NA; clone size: NA; J gene: TRBJ1-1; V gene: TRBV5-1; CDR3 DNA: TGCGCCAGCAGCCCACTCCAGGGAGTCGCTTTCTTT; CDR3 protein: CASSPLQGVAFF
D gene: NA; clone size: NA; J gene: TRBJ1-3; V gene: TRBV5-1; CDR3 DNA: TGCGCCAGCAGCTTGAACGGACCTACTGGAAACACCATATATTTT; CDR3 protein: CASSLNGPTGNTIYF
D gene: TRBD1; clone size: NA; J gene: TRBJ2-1; V gene: TRBV9; CDR3 DNA: TGTGCCAGCAGCCCACGACAGGGGGCCTACAATGAGCAGTTCTTC; CDR3 protein: CASSPRQGAYNEQFF
D gene: NA; clone size: NA; J gene: TRBJ2-2; V gene: TRBV20-1; CDR3 DNA: TGCAGTGCTAGTGGGCAGTTGAACACCGGGGAGCTGTTTTTT; CDR3 protein: CSASGQLNTGELFF
D gene: NA; clone size: NA; J gene: TRBJ1-1; V gene: TRBV5-4; CDR3 DNA: TGTGCCAGCAGCCCAGGGACGGCGGGGACTGAAGCTTTCTTT; CDR3 protein: CASSPGTAGTEAFF
D gene: NA; clone size: NA; J gene: TRBJ2-6; V gene: TRBV18; CDR3 DNA: TGTGCCAGCTCACCACAACCCAGGCAAGGGGCTGGGGCCAACGTCCTGACTTTC; CDR3 protein: CASSPQPRQGAGANVLTF
D gene: TRBD1; clone size: NA; J gene: TRBJ2-7; V gene: TRBV18; CDR3 DNA: TGTGCCAGCTCACCGAGGGGGCTAGCTGAATCCTACGAGCAGTACTTC; CDR3 protein: CASSPRGLAESYEQYF
D gene: TRBD2; clone size: NA; J gene: TRBJ2-3; V gene: TRBV4-1; CDR3 DNA: TGCGCCAGCAGCCAAGATAGCGGGGGCTCTCATACGCAGTATTTT; CDR3 protein: CASSQDSGGSHTQYF
D gene: NA; clone size: NA; J gene: TRBJ2-3; V gene: TRBV28; CDR3 DNA: TGTGCCAGTTACGGGACGCCGCCTAGCACAGATACGCAGTATTTT; CDR3 protein: CASYGTPPSTDTQYF
D gene: NA; clone size: NA; J gene: TRBJ2-3; V gene: TRBV27; CDR3 DNA: TGTGCCAGCAGTCTCGGACAGAACACAGATACGCAGTATTTT; CDR3 protein: CASSLGQNTDTQYF
D gene: NA; clone size: NA; J gene: TRBJ1-1; V gene: TRBV29-1; CDR3 DNA: TGCAGCGTTAGAAGAGATATGAACACTGAAGCTTTCTTT; CDR3 protein: CSVRRDMNTEAFF
D gene: TRBD2; clone size: NA; J gene: TRBJ2-3; V gene: TRBV9; CDR3 DNA: TGTGCCAGCAGCGTAGCTAGCGGGAAAACAGATACGCAGTATTTT; CDR3 protein: CASSVASGKTDTQYF
D gene: TRBD2; clone size: NA; J gene: TRBJ2-7; V gene: TRBV28; CDR3 DNA: TGTGCCAGCAGCGAGCGGGGTTTTACCTACGAGCAGTACTTC; CDR3 protein: CASSERGFTYEQYF
D gene: NA; clone size: NA; J gene: TRBJ2-5; V gene: TRBV7-3; CDR3 DNA: TGTGCCAGCAGCTTAACAGGGCGGACTCAAGAGACCCAGTACTTC; CDR3 protein: CASSLTGRTQETQYF
D gene: NA; clone size: once; J gene: TRBJ2-7; V gene: TRBV6-5; CDR3 DNA: TGTGCCAGCAGTTCCCGGAGTAGCGAGCAGTACTTC; CDR3 protein: CASSSRSSEQYF
D gene: NA; clone size: NA; J gene: TRBJ2-1; V gene: TRBV28; CDR3 DNA: TGTGCCAGCAGTTTAGGGCAGAACAATGAGCAGTTCTTC; CDR3 protein: CASSLGQNNEQFF
D gene: TRBD1; clone size: once; J gene: TRBJ2-1; V gene: TRBV12-3/TRBV12-4; CDR3 DNA: TGTGCCAGCAGCACACAGGGGTATGAGCAGTTCTTC; CDR3 protein: CASSTQGYEQFF
D gene: NA; clone size: NA; J gene: TRBJ2-1; V gene: TRBV5-1; CDR3 DNA: TGCGCCAGCAGCCTAGGGGGGGACAATGAGCAGTTCTTC; CDR3 protein: CASSLGGDNEQFF
D gene: NA; clone size: NA; J gene: TRBJ2-1; V gene: TRBV11-2; CDR3 DNA: TGTGCCAGCAGCTTAGATTACTTGGATAAGTTCTTC; CDR3 protein: CASSLDYLDKFF
D gene: NA; clone size: NA; J gene: TRBJ1-3; V gene: TRBV19; CDR3 DNA: TGTGCCAGTAGCCCAGGGGCTGGAAACACCATATATTTT; CDR3 protein: CASSPGAGNTIYF
D gene: NA; clone size: NA; J gene: TRBJ2-1; V gene: TRBV6-4; CDR3 DNA: TGTGCCAGCAGTGAGCCCAGCTCCTACAATGAGCAGTTCTTC; CDR3 protein: CASSEPSSYNEQFF
D gene: NA; clone size: NA; J gene: TRBJ2-7; V gene: TRBV27; CDR3 DNA: TGTGCCAGCAGTTTGGACAGTGGGTACGAGCAGTACTTC; CDR3 protein: CASSLDSGYEQYF
D gene: NA; clone size: NA; J gene: TRBJ1-4; V gene: TRBV6-1; CDR3 DNA: TGTGCCAGCAGTGAATCAACTAATGAAAAACTGTTTTTT; CDR3 protein: CASSESTNEKLFF
D gene: TRBD1; clone size: NA; J gene: TRBJ1-3; V gene: TRBV5-1; CDR3 DNA: TGCGCCAGCACCACGGACAGGAACTCTGGAAACACCATATATTTT; CDR3 protein: CASTTDRNSGNTIYF
D gene: TRBD2; clone size: once; J gene: TRBJ2-3; V gene: TRBV28; CDR3 DNA: TGTGCCAGCAGTCCTACTAGCGGGAAGGAAGGCACAGATACGCAGTATTTT; CDR3 protein: CASSPTSGKEGTDTQYF
D gene: NA; clone size: NA; J gene: TRBJ2-5; V gene: TRBV5-1; CDR3 DNA: TGCGCCAGCAGCTCGGAATACCCCGGGGGCCGGGAGACCCAGTACTTC; CDR3 protein: CASSSEYPGGRETQYF
D gene: NA; clone size: NA; J gene: TRBJ2-3; V gene: TRBV28; CDR3 DNA: TGTGCCAGCAGTGTTGGCCCTAGCACAGATACGCAGTATTTT; CDR3 protein: CASSVGPSTDTQYF
D gene: NA; clone size: NA; J gene: TRBJ2-7; V gene: TRBV3-1/TRBV3-2; CDR3 DNA: TGTGCCAGCAGCCAAGATGGGGGCTGGAGAGAGCAGTACTTC; CDR3 protein: CASSQDGGWREQYF